This T cell receptor (beta chain) was obtained from a study of blood T cell repertoires in COVID-19. Study as a whole: In each case, the material was cDNA or gDNA derived from T cells, B-cell-depleted T cells, or PBMCs.

This CDR3 has 15 residues. In germline, CDR1 is SGDLS, CDR2 YYNGEE. The junction had 10 bases not matched to a gene; V was cut back by 4 bases and J by 7 bases. Sequenced by immunoSEQ multiplex PCR; TCRdb stores in-frame clones only, minus some. Of 210,000 or so clones in the sample, 80% were seen once. This clone has a handful of counts. The sequenced sample was PBMCs or T cells enriched from blood (not recorded which). This TCR came from a man in his thirties or forties with acute COVID-19. The V gene is TRBV9, the J gene TRBJ2-1; the match to TRBD2 covers 8 bases. The CDR3 region is CASSPLPGLVNEQFF. In DNA form, the CDR3 reads TGTGCCAGCAGCCCGCTGCCGGGACTAGTTAATGAGCAGTTCTTC. The full variable domain, in which reference TRBV9 and TRBJ2-1 provide the parts outside the CDR3, is DSGVTQTPKHLITATGQRVTLRCSPRSGDLSVYWYQQSLDQGLQFLIQYYNGEERAKGNILERFSAQQFPDLHSELNLSSLELGDSALYFCASSPLPGLVNEQFFGPGTRLTVL.